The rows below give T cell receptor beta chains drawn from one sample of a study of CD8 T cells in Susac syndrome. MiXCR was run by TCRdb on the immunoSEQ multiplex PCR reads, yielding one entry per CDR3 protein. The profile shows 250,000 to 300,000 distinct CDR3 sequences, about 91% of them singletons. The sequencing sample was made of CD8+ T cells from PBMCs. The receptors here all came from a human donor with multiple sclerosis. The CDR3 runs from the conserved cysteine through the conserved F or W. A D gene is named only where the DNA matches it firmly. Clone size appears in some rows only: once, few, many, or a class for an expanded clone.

TGTGCCTGGAGTCCTACCACAGATACGCAGTATTTT | CAWSPTTDTQYF | . | TRBV30 | . | TRBJ2-3 | 12
TGCAGTGCTAGAGAGAACTCCAATACGCAGTATTTT | CSARENSNTQYF | . | TRBV20-1 | . | TRBJ2-3 | 12
TGCAGCGTTGAATACTTAGCGGGCCGGGCCGGGGAGCTGTTTTTT | CSVEYLAGRAGELFF | . | TRBV29-1 | TRBD2 | TRBJ2-2 | 15
TGTGCCTGGAGTGTGGGGGCAGGGCTCAATGAGCAGTTCTTC | CAWSVGAGLNEQFF | . | TRBV30 | . | TRBJ2-1 | 14
TGTGCCAGCCGTAGAGGGACTCGATCGGGGACTGAAGCTTTCTTT | CASRRGTRSGTEAFF | . | TRBV19 | . | TRBJ1-1 | 15
TGTGCCAGCAGTTACCTGGTGGGGATGAGCACTGAAGCTTTCTTT | CASSYLVGMSTEAFF | . | TRBV6-2/TRBV6-3 | . | TRBJ1-1 | 15
TGTGCCAGCAGCCAGACCTACGAGCAGTACTTC | CASSQTYEQYF | . | TRBV14 | . | TRBJ2-7 | 11
TGTGCCAGCAGTCCGGGACAGGGTGTCTCTGAAGCTTTCTTT | CASSPGQGVSEAFF | . | TRBV2 | TRBD1 | TRBJ1-1 | 14
TGCGCCAGCAGCGGGGCGTTTTACCAAGAGACCCAGTACTTC | CASSGAFYQETQYF | . | TRBV5-1 | . | TRBJ2-5 | 14
TGCAGTGTTCGCGGGACAGGGCTGGTCGGGATTCTTGGCTACACCTTC | CSVRGTGLVGILGYTF | . | TRBV20-1 | TRBD1 | TRBJ1-2 | 16
TGTGCCTGGACCCCACTGGACAGAGAAGGATCTAACTATGGCTACACCTTC | CAWTPLDREGSNYGYTF | . | TRBV30 | . | TRBJ1-2 | 17
TGCAGCGTTGAGCAGGCCCCCAACAATGAGCAGTTCTTC | CSVEQAPNNEQFF | . | TRBV29-1 | . | TRBJ2-1 | 13
TGTGCCAGCAGGTCACAGGGAAACGACGGTGAAGCTTTCTTT | CASRSQGNDGEAFF | once | TRBV28 | . | TRBJ1-1 | 14
TGTGCCTGGGGTGCCGGGACAGGGGGTCCCTACGAGCAGTACTTC | CAWGAGTGGPYEQYF | once | TRBV30 | TRBD1 | TRBJ2-7 | 15
TGCAGTGCCCACTCTGACAACATCGTAGCAGATACGCAGTATTTT | CSAHSDNIVADTQYF | . | TRBV20-1 | . | TRBJ2-3 | 15
TGTGCCAGCAGTACGCCGGGACAGCGGGGAAACACCATATATTTT | CASSTPGQRGNTIYF | once | TRBV7-3 | TRBD1 | TRBJ1-3 | 15